This T cell receptor beta chain was identified in a study of T cells in Graves' hyperthyroidism and ophthalmopathy. Germline lookup yields CDR1 SGHRS and CDR2 YFSETQ. There are 14 residues in the CDR3. The CDR3 regions of TCR beta were amplified from RNA transcripts. RT-PCR in the first round (using the HTBI primer set) targeted the TCR CDR3. MiXCR, run by TCRdb on the multiplex PCR reads, gives a single entry per CDR3 protein. The table shows approximately 640,000 distinct CDR3 sequences, with less than 45% occurring only once. As for this clonotype: The junction departs from the called germline gene at one end, perhaps through a read error.

The receptor was derived from an adult man with Graves' disease, either hyperthyroidism or ophthalmopathy (not recorded which). The sequenced sample was peripheral blood or thyroid tissue (not recorded which). The chain is built from TRBV5-1 and TRBJ2-5, with TRBD1 identical over 9 bases. The CDR3, as DNA: TGTGCCAGCAGCGGCGGGACAGGGCAAGAGACCCAGTACTTC. As protein: CASSGGTGQETQYF. Supplemented by reference TRBV5-1 and TRBJ2-5, the full variable domain reads KAGVTQTPRYLIKTRGQQVTLSCSPISGHRSVSWYQQTPGQGLQFLFEYFSETQRNKGNFPGRFSGRQFSNSRSEMNVSTLELGDSALYLCASSGGTGQETQYFGPGTRLLVL.